This TCR beta chain was sequenced for a study of patients and donors after allogeneic stem cell transplantation. MiXCR, applied by TCRdb to the RT-PCR reads, yields one record per CDR3 protein. The sample carries roughly 26,000 distinct CDR3 sequences, more than 8% recorded once. CDR1 and CDR2 (germline): MDHEN, SYDVKM. CDR3 size: 16 residues. V dropped 5 bases and J dropped 7; count of bases not matched to a gene: 11. This chain links TRBV28 with TRBJ1-2; 12 bases fit TRBD1. The sequence was collected from a human donor who was either an allogeneic HSCT recipient or a stem cell or donor lymphocyte infusion donor (not recorded which). It is not recorded whose cells these are; they may come from a transplant donor. Sequencing was done on a sample of blood, either unsorted or a sorted T cell fraction (not recorded which). CDR3 DNA: TGTGCCAGCAGTGTTCCGGGACAGGGGGCAATCTTTGGCTACACCTTC. Its protein product is CASSVPGQGAIFGYTF.